This is a list of T cell receptor beta chains from one sample in a study of T cells in Graves' hyperthyroidism and ophthalmopathy. TCRdb re-called the multiplex PCR reads with MiXCR, one entry per CDR3 protein. The data show 750,000 to 900,000 distinct CDR3 sequences, about two fifths seen once. The source material was blood. These TCRs come from a man younger than 35 with Graves' hyperthyroidism. CDR3s include the opening cysteine and the closing phenylalanine or tryptophan. Each record gives: D gene, V gene, J gene, clone size, CDR3 DNA, CDR3 protein. D genes are given only for firm matches. Rows may omit the clone size; those that give it use once, few, many or a size class.

d_gene: TRBD2
v_gene: TRBV10-3
j_gene: TRBJ2-5
abundance: NA
CDR3nt: TGTGCCATCAGTGAGTCGATAGCGGGAGCCGGGGAGACCCAGTACTTC
CDR3aa: CAISESIAGAGETQYF

d_gene: NA
v_gene: TRBV19
j_gene: TRBJ2-7
abundance: many
CDR3nt: TGTGCCAGTAGTCTATCAGGGGGGTCCTACGAGCAGTACTTC
CDR3aa: CASSLSGGSYEQYF

d_gene: NA
v_gene: TRBV20-1
j_gene: TRBJ1-1
abundance: many
CDR3nt: TGCAGTGCTAAACAGAACACTGAAGCTTTCTTT
CDR3aa: CSAKQNTEAFF

d_gene: NA
v_gene: TRBV25-1
j_gene: TRBJ1-2
abundance: many
CDR3nt: TGTGCCAGCAGTGACTGGGGGCGGGGTAACTATGGCTACACCTTC
CDR3aa: CASSDWGRGNYGYTF

d_gene: NA
v_gene: TRBV29-1
j_gene: TRBJ2-7
abundance: many
CDR3nt: TGCAGCGTTGAAAAGAGGACGCTGACAGGGCAGTACTTC
CDR3aa: CSVEKRTLTGQYF

d_gene: TRBD1
v_gene: TRBV9
j_gene: TRBJ2-2
abundance: NA
CDR3nt: TGTGCCAGCAGCGCACAGGGGGCTAAAACCGGGGAGCTGTTTTTT
CDR3aa: CASSAQGAKTGELFF

d_gene: TRBD1
v_gene: TRBV10-3
j_gene: TRBJ1-5
abundance: few
CDR3nt: TGTGCCTCCTCAGGGACAGACCAAATTAGCAATCAGCCCCAGCATTTT
CDR3aa: CASSGTDQISNQPQHF

d_gene: NA
v_gene: TRBV20-1
j_gene: TRBJ1-5
abundance: NA
CDR3nt: TGCAGTCCGAGAGACCAGACCTCAGGCGAGACCCAGCATTTT
CDR3aa: CSPRDQTSGETQHF

d_gene: NA
v_gene: TRBV19
j_gene: TRBJ1-5
abundance: many
CDR3nt: TGTGCCAGTAGTAGGGACCCCGATCAGCCCCAGCATTTT
CDR3aa: CASSRDPDQPQHF

d_gene: NA
v_gene: TRBV4-1
j_gene: TRBJ2-5
abundance: few
CDR3nt: TGCGCCAGCAGCCCTTTGGGAGCAGAGACCCAGTACTTC
CDR3aa: CASSPLGAETQYF

d_gene: NA
v_gene: TRBV29-1
j_gene: TRBJ1-1
abundance: NA
CDR3nt: TGCAGCGTTATGGGGGGCGCGGACACTGAAGCTTTCTTT
CDR3aa: CSVMGGADTEAFF

d_gene: NA
v_gene: TRBV9
j_gene: TRBJ2-6
abundance: NA
CDR3nt: TGTGCCAGCAGCATCCGCTCTGGGGCCAACGTCGTGACTTTC
CDR3aa: CASSIRSGANVVTF

d_gene: NA
v_gene: TRBV12-3/TRBV12-4
j_gene: TRBJ1-4
abundance: NA
CDR3nt: TGTGCCAGCAGTTTCGGGTATAGTAATGAAAAACTGTTTTTT
CDR3aa: CASSFGYSNEKLFF

d_gene: NA
v_gene: TRBV7-9
j_gene: TRBJ1-5
abundance: few
CDR3nt: TGTGCCAGCAGTCCTGGGACAATCAATCAGCCCCAGCATTTT
CDR3aa: CASSPGTINQPQHF

d_gene: NA
v_gene: TRBV29-1
j_gene: TRBJ1-2
abundance: NA
CDR3nt: TGCAGCGTTGAAGAGTCACCAGGGAACGACACCTTC
CDR3aa: CSVEESPGNDTF

d_gene: NA
v_gene: TRBV5-4
j_gene: TRBJ2-7
abundance: NA
CDR3nt: TGTGCCAGCAGCCGAGATGACGGCTACGAGCAGTACTTC
CDR3aa: CASSRDDGYEQYF

d_gene: TRBD2
v_gene: TRBV10-1
j_gene: TRBJ2-5
abundance: once
CDR3nt: TGCGCCACGTCAACCGGGACTAGTGGAGAGACCCAGTACTTC
CDR3aa: CATSTGTSGETQYF

d_gene: TRBD1
v_gene: TRBV19
j_gene: TRBJ2-5
abundance: NA
CDR3nt: TGTGCCAGTAGTACGGGACAGGCAGAGACCCAGTACTTC
CDR3aa: CASSTGQAETQYF

d_gene: TRBD1
v_gene: TRBV5-1
j_gene: TRBJ1-1
abundance: NA
CDR3nt: TGCGCCAGCAGCAGGACAGGGGCGAGGATGAACACTGAAGCTTTCTTT
CDR3aa: CASSRTGARMNTEAFF

d_gene: NA
v_gene: TRBV2
j_gene: TRBJ1-2
abundance: many
CDR3nt: TGTGCCAGCGGGTCCAGGCGAGGCTACACCTTC
CDR3aa: CASGSRRGYTF

d_gene: NA
v_gene: TRBV2
j_gene: TRBJ1-6
abundance: NA
CDR3nt: TGTGCCAGCAGTGCGGCGGGGGATTCACCCCTCCACTTT
CDR3aa: CASSAAGDSPLHF

d_gene: NA
v_gene: TRBV15
j_gene: TRBJ1-1
abundance: many
CDR3nt: TGTGCCACCAGCAGACAGGAAAGCACTGAAGCTTTCTTT
CDR3aa: CATSRQESTEAFF

d_gene: TRBD1
v_gene: TRBV3-1
j_gene: TRBJ1-2
abundance: NA
CDR3nt: TGTGCCACCCAGGGGGGTAACTATGGCTACACCTTC
CDR3aa: CATQGGNYGYTF

d_gene: TRBD1
v_gene: TRBV10-3
j_gene: TRBJ1-5
abundance: many
CDR3nt: TGTGCCACCGGGACAGGACTCAATCAGCCCCAGCATTTT
CDR3aa: CATGTGLNQPQHF

d_gene: TRBD1
v_gene: TRBV6-5
j_gene: TRBJ1-2
abundance: many
CDR3nt: TGTGCCAGCAGACGGGGACAGGACTATGGCTACACCTTC
CDR3aa: CASRRGQDYGYTF

d_gene: NA
v_gene: TRBV20-1
j_gene: TRBJ1-5
abundance: many
CDR3nt: TGCAGTGCTACGGGGGAAGGCAATCAGCCCCAGCATTTT
CDR3aa: CSATGEGNQPQHF

d_gene: NA
v_gene: TRBV5-1
j_gene: TRBJ1-1
abundance: many
CDR3nt: TGCGCCAGCAGAGATGGACAGAACACTGAAGCTTTCTTT
CDR3aa: CASRDGQNTEAFF

d_gene: TRBD1
v_gene: TRBV29-1
j_gene: TRBJ1-2
abundance: many
CDR3nt: TGCAGCGTTGAAGAAAGAGGAACGGACAGGGGACACTATGGCTACACCTTC
CDR3aa: CSVEERGTDRGHYGYTF